This entry describes one TCR beta chain. Its antigen remains unknown. The sample comes from a study of cytomegalovirus exposure and HLA in healthy donors. Study information: The roughly 120 validation repertoires, a later analysis reported, used the same platform as the approximately 700 first-cohort repertoires.

Germline assignment: CDR1 SGDLS and CDR2 YYNGEE. Trimming cost V 3 bases and J 1 base; bases outside gene matches: 9. The CDR3 is 16 residues long. The study's findings and limits: Among TCR sequences, most were rare, though some public TCRs appeared in many donors.

Assay used: immunoSEQ multiplex PCR; TCRdb lists only in-frame clones, some missing. The sample carries approximately 240,000 clones, about 90% recorded once. The genes are TRBV9 and TRBJ2-7; the match to TRBD2 covers 8 bases. Specimen: PBMCs. This clonotype was sampled from a woman aged 18-35 years in good health and CMV-seronegative. CDR3 loop: CASSGPAGGASYEQYF. CDR3 nucleotides: TGTGCCAGCAGCGGACCGGCGGGGGGCGCGTCCTACGAGCAGTACTTC.